Listed below are T cell receptor beta chains from one sample, sequenced in a study of type 1 and type 2 diabetes patients. TCRdb re-called the multiplex PCR reads through MiXCR, storing one row per CDR3 protein. The sample yields a few hundred thousand distinct CDR3 sequences, 45% to 60% seen once. Source material: peripheral blood mononuclear cells (PBMCs). These receptors were taken from a young man with type 2 diabetes. CDR3s include the opening cysteine and the closing phenylalanine or tryptophan. A D gene is named only where the DNA matches it firmly. For some rows the clone size is stated as once, few or many, or as a class when expanded; others skip it.

clone_size	v_call	j_call	d_call	cdr3_nt	cdr3_aa
-	TRBV9	TRBJ2-7	-	TGTGCCAGCAGCGTAGAGGTGGGACTTCTCTACGAGCAGTACTTC	CASSVEVGLLYEQYF
-	TRBV6-4	TRBJ2-1	-	TGTGCCAGCAGTGACGACCACAATGAGCAGTTCTTC	CASSDDHNEQFF
-	TRBV13	TRBJ1-2	TRBD1	TGTGCCAGCAGAGGCCAGACAGGGGGCGTTTATGGCTACACCTTC	CASRGQTGGVYGYTF
-	TRBV7-2	TRBJ1-1	-	TGCGCCAGCAGCCAAGCCTACCCGACGAACACTGAAGCTTTCTTT	CASSQAYPTNTEAFF
many	TRBV30	TRBJ2-7	-	TGTGCCTGGAGTGAGGAGGAGCAGTACTTC	CAWSEEEQYF
few	TRBV12-3/TRBV12-4	TRBJ1-3	-	TGTGCCAGCAGCGGGAGGAAGACCATATATTTT	CASSGRKTIYF
-	TRBV27	TRBJ2-5	TRBD1	TGTGCCAGCAGTTTGCACAGGGGGCATGGCGAGACCCAGTACTTC	CASSLHRGHGETQYF
-	TRBV12-3/TRBV12-4	TRBJ2-1	-	TGTGCCAGCACCAAGGAGGGGTACAATGAGCAGTTCTTC	CASTKEGYNEQFF
-	TRBV20-1	TRBJ2-1	TRBD2	TGCAGTGCTGCCTATAACGGGAGGGCCAACAATGAGCAGTTCTTC	CSAAYNGRANNEQFF
many	TRBV10-1	TRBJ2-2	-	TGCGCCAGCAGTGAGATCGACGCCGGGGGGGAGCTGTTTTTT	CASSEIDAGGELFF
-	TRBV7-3	TRBJ1-1	-	TGTGCCAGCAGCTTAACGAGGGAGCAACACACTGAAGCTTTCTTT	CASSLTREQHTEAFF
-	TRBV7-2	TRBJ2-5	-	TGTGCCAGCAGCTTAGTGGGGACCAGCCAAGAGACCCAGTACTTC	CASSLVGTSQETQYF
-	TRBV28	TRBJ1-6	-	TGTGCCAGCAGTTTATGGGACAGAAATTCACCCCTCCACTTT	CASSLWDRNSPLHF
-	TRBV7-8	TRBJ1-2	-	TGTGCCAGCAGCCAAGGGCGCCAGGACTATGGCTACACCTTC	CASSQGRQDYGYTF
-	TRBV10-3	TRBJ1-1	-	TGTGCCAGCAGTCTTGACATCAACACTGAAGCTTTCTTT	CASSLDINTEAFF
few	TRBV12-3/TRBV12-4	TRBJ1-1	-	TGTGCCAGCAGCCTGGCGGTGCGGGACACTGAAGCTTTCTTT	CASSLAVRDTEAFF
many	TRBV15	TRBJ2-2	-	TGTGCCACCAGCAGCAGCGTGGGCACCGGGGAGCTGTTTTTT	CATSSSVGTGELFF
few	TRBV2	TRBJ2-4	TRBD1	TGTGCCAGCAGTGCGGCGACAGGGGGGTACTTC	CASSAATGGYF
few	TRBV2	TRBJ2-5	-	TGTGCCAGCAGTGCGATTTCCGGGTGGGAGACCCAGTACTTC	CASSAISGWETQYF
few	TRBV10-2	TRBJ2-5	TRBD2	TGCGCCAGCAGTGAGTCCCTAGCGGGAGTAGAGACCCAGTACTTC	CASSESLAGVETQYF
once	TRBV19	TRBJ2-5	-	TGTGCCAGTAGTATTCAGGCAGGGGAGACCCAGTACTTC	CASSIQAGETQYF
-	TRBV2	TRBJ2-3	-	TGTGCCAGCATGGGGTTGAGGGCTAGCACAGATACGCAGTATTTT	CASMGLRASTDTQYF
-	TRBV9	TRBJ2-7	-	TGTGCCAGCAGCGTTGGTAGCGGCTCCTACGAGCAGTACTTC	CASSVGSGSYEQYF
-	TRBV27	TRBJ2-3	TRBD2	TGTGCCAGCAGTCCTACAGTCGTTTGGGGGAGGGCCTCAGATACGCAGTATTTT	CASSPTVVWGRASDTQYF
-	TRBV27	TRBJ1-5	-	TGTGCCAGCAGTTCGGGACTGCACCAGCATTTT	CASSSGLHQHF
-	TRBV4-2	TRBJ2-1	-	TGTGCCTCGCATAGAGGGGGGCCGGACTACAATGAGCAGTTCTTC	CASHRGGPDYNEQFF
once	TRBV10-1	TRBJ2-2	TRBD1	TGCGCCAGCAGCAATACAGGGGTCCCCGGGGAGCTGTTTTTT	CASSNTGVPGELFF
-	TRBV7-2	TRBJ1-2	-	TGTGCCAGCAGCTTTGAGGGGAAGGGGTCTGGCTACACCTTC	CASSFEGKGSGYTF
-	TRBV12-3/TRBV12-4	TRBJ2-5	-	TGTGCCAGCAGCTTATATGTTCAAGAGACCCAGTACTTC	CASSLYVQETQYF
many	TRBV15	TRBJ1-6	-	TGTGCCACCAGCAGAGAAGTCGGGACGGGTAATTCACCCCTCCACTTT	CATSREVGTGNSPLHF
few	TRBV12-3/TRBV12-4	TRBJ1-2	TRBD1	TGTGCCAGCAGTCTCCGACAGGGGGCTTCTTATACCTATGGCTACACCTTC	CASSLRQGASYTYGYTF
-	TRBV28	TRBJ1-5	-	TGTGCCAGCAGTGACGGGATGAGCAATCAGCCCCAGCATTTT	CASSDGMSNQPQHF
-	TRBV30	TRBJ1-6	-	TGTGCCTGGAGTCTCCTCCTCGGTCGGGCGGGGAATTCACCCCTCCACTTT	CAWSLLLGRAGNSPLHF
-	TRBV27	TRBJ2-3	TRBD2	TGTGCCAGCAGTTCTCGACTAGCTAGCACAGATACGCAGTATTTT	CASSSRLASTDTQYF
-	TRBV13	TRBJ2-3	TRBD2	TGTGCCAGCAGCTTGCGCGGGAGTTGGGGAGATACGCAGTATTTT	CASSLRGSWGDTQYF
-	TRBV6-1	TRBJ2-1	-	TGTGCCAGCAGCCCAAGTCCCAGGGGCCAGCAGTTCTTC	CASSPSPRGQQFF
-	TRBV7-3	TRBJ1-1	-	TGTGCCAGCAGAGGTGGTATGGACACTGAAGCTTTCTTT	CASRGGMDTEAFF
-	TRBV5-1	TRBJ2-7	TRBD2	TGTGCCAGCAGTGAGCAGCCACCTCTCGGGGGGTTATACGAGCAGTACTTC	CASSEQPPLGGLYEQYF
few	TRBV2	TRBJ2-7	-	TGTGCCAGCAGCGATCCCGTCGGGAGCTCCTACGAGCAGTACTTC	CASSDPVGSSYEQYF
-	TRBV13	TRBJ1-2	-	TGTGCCAGCACTTACGGACGGAATGGCTACACCTTC	CASTYGRNGYTF
once	TRBV10-1	TRBJ2-7	TRBD2	TGCGCCAGCAGTGAGAAGGCAGCGGGATTCAACGAGCAGTACTTC	CASSEKAAGFNEQYF
once	TRBV5-1	TRBJ1-5	TRBD1	TGCGCCAGCAGCTTGGACAGGGGAGAGGATCAGCCCCAGCATTTT	CASSLDRGEDQPQHF
few	TRBV9	TRBJ1-6	TRBD1	TGTGCCAGCAGCGCGAGGGCCACAGGGGGCGCGAATTCACCCCTCCACTTT	CASSARATGGANSPLHF
-	TRBV20-1	TRBJ2-7	-	TGCAGTGCCCCAGGACCACCGAACAATGAGCAGTACTTC	CSAPGPPNNEQYF
-	TRBV12-3/TRBV12-4	TRBJ1-5	-	TGTGCCAGCAGTCCCCCGGGATCCGGGAGCAATCAGCCCCAGCATTTT	CASSPPGSGSNQPQHF
-	TRBV25-1	TRBJ1-2	-	TGTGCCAGCAGTGACCTACAGGAGGTTAGGGGCTACACCTTC	CASSDLQEVRGYTF
-	TRBV7-2	TRBJ2-1	TRBD2	TGTGCCAGCAGCGCTTTACTAGCGGGAAATATGAATGAGCAGTTCTTC	CASSALLAGNMNEQFF
-	TRBV2	TRBJ1-4	TRBD1	TGTGCCAGCAGGGGCCGGGACAGGAGGGAAAAACTGTTTTTT	CASRGRDRREKLFF
-	TRBV29-1	TRBJ2-3	-	TGCAGCGTCCCGATGACAGCCGATACGCGGTATTTT	CSVPMTADTRYF
-	TRBV24-1	TRBJ2-5	TRBD2	TGTGCCACCGCGGGGGGGGCAGGGGAGACCCAGTACTTC	CATAGGAGETQYF
-	TRBV28	TRBJ2-1	-	TGTGCCACCGCTGACACCCTACGCTACAATGAGCAGTTCTTC	CATADTLRYNEQFF
-	TRBV6-1	TRBJ1-1	TRBD1	TGTGCCAGCAGTTTCCCCGGGACAGGGGGGGGCACTGAAGCTTTCTTT	CASSFPGTGGGTEAFF
few	TRBV27	TRBJ2-7	TRBD1	TGTGCCAGCAGTCAACCCGGGACAGGGACCTACGAGCAGTACTTC	CASSQPGTGTYEQYF
-	TRBV30	TRBJ1-2	-	TGTGCCTGGAGTGCCCCCGGGACGGCTAACTATGGCTACACCTTC	CAWSAPGTANYGYTF
-	TRBV2	TRBJ2-7	-	TGTGCCAGCAGTGACCCAGGGACATCCTACGAGCAGTACTTC	CASSDPGTSYEQYF